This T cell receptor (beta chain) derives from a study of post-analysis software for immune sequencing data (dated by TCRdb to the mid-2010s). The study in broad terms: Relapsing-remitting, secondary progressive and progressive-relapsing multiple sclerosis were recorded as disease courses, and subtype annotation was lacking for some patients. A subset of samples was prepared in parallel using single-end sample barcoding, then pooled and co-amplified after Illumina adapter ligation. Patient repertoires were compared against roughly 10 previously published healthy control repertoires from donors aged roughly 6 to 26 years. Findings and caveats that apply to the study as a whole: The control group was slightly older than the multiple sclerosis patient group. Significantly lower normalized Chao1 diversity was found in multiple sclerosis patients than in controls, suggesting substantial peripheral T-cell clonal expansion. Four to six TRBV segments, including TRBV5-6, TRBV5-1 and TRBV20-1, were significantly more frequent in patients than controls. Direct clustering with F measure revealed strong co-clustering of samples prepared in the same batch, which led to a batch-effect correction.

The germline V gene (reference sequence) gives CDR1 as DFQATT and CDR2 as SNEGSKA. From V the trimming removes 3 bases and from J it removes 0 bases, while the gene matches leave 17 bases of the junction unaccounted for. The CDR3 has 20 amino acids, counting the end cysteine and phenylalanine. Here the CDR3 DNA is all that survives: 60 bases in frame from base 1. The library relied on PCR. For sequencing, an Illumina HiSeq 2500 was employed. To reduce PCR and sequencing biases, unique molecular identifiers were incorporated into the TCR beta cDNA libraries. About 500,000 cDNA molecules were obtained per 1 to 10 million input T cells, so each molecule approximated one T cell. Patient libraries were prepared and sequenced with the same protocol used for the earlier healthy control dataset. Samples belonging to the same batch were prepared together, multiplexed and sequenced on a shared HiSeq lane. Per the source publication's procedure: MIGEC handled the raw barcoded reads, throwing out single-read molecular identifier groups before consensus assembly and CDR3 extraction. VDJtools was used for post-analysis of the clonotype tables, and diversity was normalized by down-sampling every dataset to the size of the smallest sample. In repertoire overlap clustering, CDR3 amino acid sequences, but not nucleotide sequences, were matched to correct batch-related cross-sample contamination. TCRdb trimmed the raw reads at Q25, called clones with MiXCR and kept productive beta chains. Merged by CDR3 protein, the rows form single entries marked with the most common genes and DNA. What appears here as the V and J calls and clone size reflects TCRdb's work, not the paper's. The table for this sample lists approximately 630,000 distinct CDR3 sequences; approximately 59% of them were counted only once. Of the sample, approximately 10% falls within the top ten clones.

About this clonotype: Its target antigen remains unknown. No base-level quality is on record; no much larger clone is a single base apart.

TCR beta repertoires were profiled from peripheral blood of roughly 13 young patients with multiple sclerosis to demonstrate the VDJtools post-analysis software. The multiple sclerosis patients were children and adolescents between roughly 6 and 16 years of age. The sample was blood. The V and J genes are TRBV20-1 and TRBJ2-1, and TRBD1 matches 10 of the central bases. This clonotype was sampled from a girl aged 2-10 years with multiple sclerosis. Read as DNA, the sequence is TGCAGTGCTAGCCCCTTAACGACAGGGGGCCTGAGGAGCTCCTACAATGAGCAGTTCTTC. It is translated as CSASPLTTGGLRSSYNEQFF.